The rows below give T cell receptor beta chains drawn from one sample of a study of blood T cell repertoires in COVID-19. The method was immunoSEQ multiplex PCR; TCRdb's version includes in-frame clones alone and lacks a portion of them. The sample lists roughly 350,000 clones, 87% occurring once. The sample was peripheral blood. All receptors come from a woman in her twenties or thirties with COVID-19, enrolled during active disease. Both conserved end residues are part of each CDR3. A D gene is named only where the DNA matches it firmly. Not every row has a clone size; where given, it reads once, few, many or a size class.

TRBD1,TRBJ2-3,TRBV29-1,.,TGCAGCCCTGAAACAAAAAAGCCCTCGAGAGGACAGGGGGCAGATACGCAGTATTTT,CSPETKKPSRGQGADTQYF
.,TRBJ2-7,TRBV5-4,.,TGTGCCAGCACCACTAACAGGGTCAACGAGCAGTACTTC,CASTTNRVNEQYF
.,TRBJ1-1,TRBV30,.,TGTGCCTGGAGCTCCGACCCAGGGGCTGAAGCTTTCTTT,CAWSSDPGAEAFF
.,TRBJ1-5,TRBV24-1,.,TGTGCCACCAGTGCCCTTAGCAATCAGCCCCAGCATTTT,CATSALSNQPQHF
TRBD2,TRBJ2-1,TRBV7-6,few,TGTGCCAGCAGCTTAGCGCCTAGCGGAACCTACAATGAGCAGTTCTTC,CASSLAPSGTYNEQFF
TRBD1,TRBJ2-1,TRBV24-1,.,TGTGCCACCAGTGGGACAGGGGGTTACAATGAGCAGTTCTTC,CATSGTGGYNEQFF
.,TRBJ1-5,TRBV29-1,.,TGCAGCGTTGGAGGAAGCAATCAGCCCCAGCATTTT,CSVGGSNQPQHF
.,TRBJ1-2,TRBV3-1/TRBV3-2,.,TGTGCCAGCAGCCAAGATGAAGGACGGACTATCTCAGGAGGCTACACCTTC,CASSQDEGRTISGGYTF
.,TRBJ1-1,TRBV9,few,TGTGCCAGCAGCGAGGGGCCCAACACTGAAGCTTTCTTT,CASSEGPNTEAFF
.,TRBJ2-4,TRBV4-1,.,TGCGCCAGCAGCCAAGATCTAGCGCGCTACGCCAAAAACATTCAGTACTTC,CASSQDLARYAKNIQYF
TRBD1,TRBJ1-3,TRBV14,.,TGTGCCAGCAGCCAAGAAGAGGGACAGTTCGCGGGTTTT,CASSQEEGQFAGF
TRBD1,TRBJ1-4,TRBV30,.,TGTGCCTGGGGATACAGGGGAGCCGGTGAAAAACTGTTTTTT,CAWGYRGAGEKLFF
TRBD1,TRBJ2-7,TRBV14,.,TGTGCCAGCAGCCCATTCCCGGGGACAGGGCCCTACGAGCAGTACTTC,CASSPFPGTGPYEQYF
TRBD1,TRBJ1-2,TRBV5-1,.,TGCGCCAGCAGCACCGACAGGGCGTCCACCTATGGCTACACCTTC,CASSTDRASTYGYTF
TRBD1,TRBJ1-1,TRBV7-2,.,TGTGCCAGCAGCTTAGCGGGACAGGGGGGTACTGAAGCTTTCTTT,CASSLAGQGGTEAFF
.,TRBJ1-3,TRBV4-1,.,TGCGCCAGCAGCCAAGGGTGGAGCTCTGGAAACACCATATATTTT,CASSQGWSSGNTIYF
.,TRBJ2-1,TRBV27,.,TGTGCCAGCAGTTCCCGATTACTAGCCAACAATGAGCAGTTCTTC,CASSSRLLANNEQFF
TRBD2,TRBJ2-3,TRBV6-2/TRBV6-3,few,TGTGCCAGCAGCGAAGGGGGACTAGTGGAGAAAGAAGGAGATACGCAGTATTTT,CASSEGGLVEKEGDTQYF
.,TRBJ1-1,TRBV5-1,once,TGCGCCAGCAGCTTATTAGGACTTGACACTGAAGCTTTCTTT,CASSLLGLDTEAFF
.,TRBJ1-4,TRBV19,.,TGTGCCAGTAGTCCGAGTGGTGGCGGATATAATGAAAAACTGTTTTTT,CASSPSGGGYNEKLFF
TRBD2,TRBJ2-2,TRBV4-1,once,TGCGCCAGCAGCCCCATAGCGGGAGGGTCCGGGGAGCTGTTTTTT,CASSPIAGGSGELFF
TRBD1,TRBJ1-1,TRBV13,.,TGTGCCAGCAGCTCCGCGGGACAGGGGAACACTGAAGCTTTCTTT,CASSSAGQGNTEAFF
TRBD1,TRBJ1-5,TRBV5-1,once,TGCGCCAGCAGTGCGGGGACAGGCAATCAGCCCCAGCATTTT,CASSAGTGNQPQHF
TRBD2,TRBJ2-3,TRBV5-6,.,TGTGCCAGCAGCTTGTTGACTAGCGGGTCTAGCACAGATACGCAGTATTTT,CASSLLTSGSSTDTQYF
.,TRBJ2-1,TRBV11-2,.,TGTGCCAGCAGCCTAAAGACTGGGGGGAATGAGCAGTTCTTC,CASSLKTGGNEQFF
.,TRBJ2-7,TRBV6-1,few,TGTGCCAGCAGTGAAGAAGGGACTCCCACCTACGAGCAGTACTTC,CASSEEGTPTYEQYF
.,TRBJ2-7,TRBV3-1/TRBV3-2,.,TGTGCCAGCAGCCAAACTAGCTCCCACGAGCAGTACTTC,CASSQTSSHEQYF
.,TRBJ1-1,TRBV28,.,TGTGCCAGCAGTTTTATGGGGGCAGCTTTCTTT,CASSFMGAAFF
.,TRBJ2-7,TRBV7-3,few,TGTGCCAGCAGCCCCGCAGGGGCAGACGAGCAGTACTTC,CASSPAGADEQYF
.,TRBJ2-2,TRBV11-2,.,TGTGCCAGCAGCTTAGGGCCAACCGGGGAGCTGTTTTTT,CASSLGPTGELFF
TRBD2,TRBJ2-5,TRBV28,.,TGTGCCAGCAGTTTATGGAGAGCGGGAGGGCTTGAGACCCAGTACTTC,CASSLWRAGGLETQYF
.,TRBJ2-7,TRBV27,.,TGTGCCAGCAGCCCACAGGGTTCCTACGAGCAGTACTTC,CASSPQGSYEQYF
TRBD2,TRBJ2-1,TRBV2,.,TGTGCCAGTAGCGGGAGGGGTAATGAGCAGTTCTTC,CASSGRGNEQFF
TRBD1,TRBJ2-7,TRBV6-5,.,TGTGCCACCAACCGGGACAGGGTCGCCTACGAGCAGTACTTC,CATNRDRVAYEQYF
TRBD2,TRBJ2-5,TRBV7-2,.,TGTGCCAGCAGCCTCTGGGGACTAGCGGGAGTGGAGACCCAGTACTTC,CASSLWGLAGVETQYF
.,TRBJ2-2,TRBV30,.,TGTGCCTGGAGTGTACAGGCCGGGGAGCTGTTTTTT,CAWSVQAGELFF
TRBD1,TRBJ2-1,TRBV27,.,TGTGCCAGCAGTAGGGACAGGGGAGTATACAATGAGCAGTTCTTC,CASSRDRGVYNEQFF
TRBD1,TRBJ1-3,TRBV28,.,TGTGCCAGCAGGGGTCCCGGGACAGGGTCAACCATATATTTT,CASRGPGTGSTIYF
.,TRBJ1-2,TRBV9,.,TGTGCCAGCAGCCTCACAGGGTTTTTTGGCTACACCTTC,CASSLTGFFGYTF
.,TRBJ1-1,TRBV7-6,.,TGTGCCAGCAGCTTAGGGGGGGGAATGAACACTGAAGCTTTCTTT,CASSLGGGMNTEAFF
.,TRBJ2-7,TRBV4-3,.,TGCGCCAGCAGTCAATCCAGGGGAAGGGTCGAGCAGTACTTC,CASSQSRGRVEQYF
.,TRBJ1-1,TRBV9,.,TGTGCCAGCAGCGTAGGAAACAGGGATGAGACTGAAGCTTTCTTT,CASSVGNRDETEAFF
TRBD2,TRBJ2-5,TRBV20-1,.,TGCAGTGCTAGTTTATCCGGCGGGAGGGAGACCCAGTACTTC,CSASLSGGRETQYF
.,TRBJ1-5,TRBV30,.,TGTGCCTACCAGGAAGGGGCCCAGCCCCAGCATTTT,CAYQEGAQPQHF
.,TRBJ1-5,TRBV2,.,TGTGCCAGCACTTTCATGCAGAGGAGCAATCAGCCCCAGCATTTT,CASTFMQRSNQPQHF
TRBD2,TRBJ2-7,TRBV6-6,.,TGTGCCAGCAGTTACTCCGCGGGGGGGCCCTACGAGCAGTACTTC,CASSYSAGGPYEQYF
TRBD1,TRBJ1-5,TRBV6-2/TRBV6-3,.,TGTGCCAGCAGTTACTCGAAACTGGACAGGGGAAGATTCTTCAGCCAGCCCCAGCATTTT,CASSYSKLDRGRFFSQPQHF
TRBD1,TRBJ1-6,TRBV6-6,.,TGTGCCAGCCTGCTGGACAGGGCGAATTCACCCCTCCACTTT,CASLLDRANSPLHF
.,TRBJ2-1,TRBV5-6,.,TGTGCCAGCAGCTTGGAAATGGTTACAGGAGTCCCCTACAATGAGCAGTTCTTC,CASSLEMVTGVPYNEQFF
TRBD2,TRBJ2-1,TRBV6-6,once,TGTGCCAGCAGCCTAGCGGGGGGCTACAATGAGCAGTTCTTC,CASSLAGGYNEQFF
.,TRBJ2-7,TRBV11-2,few,TGTGCCAGCAGCTTAGTGTTAGCGGAAACGGCTCCCTACGAGCAGTACTTC,CASSLVLAETAPYEQYF
.,TRBJ1-5,TRBV6-1,many,TGTGCCAGCAGTGAAGGGGCAGGGCTAAATCAGCCCCAGCATTTT,CASSEGAGLNQPQHF
TRBD1,TRBJ2-2,TRBV24-1,once,TGTGCCACCAGTGATCCCTCGACAGGGGGCGAGAGCGGGGAGCTGTTTTTT,CATSDPSTGGESGELFF
.,TRBJ1-1,TRBV7-8,.,TGTGCCAGCAGCCAAGCGGGAGGGACTGAAGCTTTCTTT,CASSQAGGTEAFF
TRBD1,TRBJ2-7,TRBV4-1,.,TGCGCCAGCAGCCGGGGGACAGGGGGTTTGTACGAGCAGTACTTC,CASSRGTGGLYEQYF
TRBD2,TRBJ2-7,TRBV6-5,.,TGTGCCAGCAGTTACTCAGGAGCGGGGCCTCGGGAGCAGTACTTC,CASSYSGAGPREQYF
TRBD2,TRBJ2-1,TRBV19,.,TGTGCCAGTAGCACCCTAAGGGCGGTAGCGGGAGTCTTAGCGGACTATTGGAATGAGCAGTTCTTC,CASSTLRAVAGVLADYWNEQFF
.,TRBJ1-5,TRBV19,.,TGTGCCAGTAGTTTCGGGAATCAGCCCCAGCATTTT,CASSFGNQPQHF
.,TRBJ2-3,TRBV9,.,TGTGCCAGCAGCGGAGGACAGCCGGGAGATACGCAGTATTTT,CASSGGQPGDTQYF